These 27 T cell receptor beta chains were all obtained from the same sample, sequenced in a study of cytomegalovirus exposure and HLA in healthy donors. PCR primers comprised 60 Vbeta and 13 Jbeta primers. TCRdb keeps only in-frame clones here, not all; method: immunoSEQ multiplex PCR. The table records 100,000 to 150,000 clones, around 72% of them present only once. Sequenced: PBMCs. The receptor source for this set is a human donor in good health.

The V call is TRBV5-1, the J call TRBJ2-5, with a weak D call TRBD1 (6 bases). V lost 3 bases and J 11 bases, leaving 17 bases between the germline ends. CDR3 length: 13 amino acids. CDR1 is SGHRS, CDR2 YFSETQ, per germline. CDR3 sequence: CASSWDTPGEQYF. DNA for the CDR3: TGCGCCAGCAGCTGGGACACTCCCGGGGAGCAGTACTTC.

The rearrangement uses TRBV30 and TRBJ1-2; 8 nucleotides match TRBD1. The CDR3 extends over 14 amino acids. Germline assignment: CDR1 GTSNPN and CDR2 SVGIG (reference sequence). V dropped 1 base and J dropped 5; count of bases not matched to a gene: 6. The DNA for the CDR3 is TGTGCCTGGAGTGGAGGGACAGGCGAATATGGCTACACCTTC. Amino acids: CAWSGGTGEYGYTF.

This clone was observed a few times. V usage is TRBV19 and J usage is TRBJ2-7; 7 positions match TRBD1. CDR3 length: 14 residues. Trimming removed 4 bases from V and 9 bases from J; junction bases left unmatched: 12. CDR1 LNHDA and CDR2 SQIVND come from the germline V gene (reference sequence). CDR3 amino acids: CASSSPGQLVPQYF. The CDR3 nucleotides read TGTGCCAGTAGTAGTCCGGGACAGTTAGTTCCGCAGTACTTC.

The chain links TRBV29-1 to TRBJ2-3; D might be TRBD2 (6 bases). The CDR3 totals 13 residues. V was trimmed by 7 bases and J by 5 bases, leaving 16 bases between them. In germline, CDR1 is SQVTM, CDR2 ANQGSEA. The CDR3 region is CSAQRVLLDTQYF. The CDR3 DNA reads TGCAGCGCTCAGCGGGTTCTGTTAGATACGCAGTATTTT.

This chain links TRBV5-6 with TRBJ2-3; D is possibly TRBD2 (5 bases). The germline gives CDR1 SGHDT, CDR2 YYEEEE. The CDR3 length is 13 residues. V lost 4 bases and J 6 bases, leaving 12 bases between the germline ends. The CDR3 loop reads CASSTGVRDTQYF. The DNA of the CDR3 is TGTGCCAGCAGCACCGGGGTCCGGGATACGCAGTATTTT.

This chain links TRBV27 with TRBJ2-3, with 10 bases that match TRBD2. Looked up from germline, CDR1 is MNHEY and CDR2 is SMNVEV (reference sequence). There are 17 residues in the CDR3. Unmatched junction bases numbered 15, after V lost 4 bases and J lost 8 bases. The CDR3 region has the DNA TGTGCCAGCAGTTCAACCGGGACTAGCGTTCGGGGGGGTACGCAGTATTTT. As protein: CASSSTGTSVRGGTQYF.

As DNA, the CDR3 is TGTGCCAGCAGTCAACCGGGACTAGCGGGAGTGGGCGATGAGCAGTTCTTC. Its translation is CASSQPGLAGVGDEQFF. This chain links TRBV27 with TRBJ2-1, with 14 positions matching TRBD2. There are 17 residues in the CDR3. V lost 5 bases and J lost 8; bases outside the gene matches: 11. Per germline, CDR1 MNHEY and CDR2 SMNVEV (reference sequence).

The V and J genes are TRBV21-1 and TRBJ2-6; the D call of TRBD2 is as the table states it, not checked on the DNA. TRBV21-1 is tagged as a pseudogene. The CDR3 is made up of 15 amino acids. CDR3 loop: CAKLAGGTGANVLTF. CDR3 nucleotide sequence: TGTGCCAAACTAGCGGGAGGTACTGGGGCCAACGTCCTGACTTTC.

This chain joins TRBV10-2 and TRBJ1-1; D call uncertain. The CDR3 is 14 residues long. The germline V and J ends were trimmed by 4 bases and 5 bases, with 14 bases remaining between them. From germline, CDR1 is WSHSY and CDR2 SAAADI. CDR3 DNA: TGCGCCAGCAGTGGAGGGAACAGTGGGACTGAAGCTTTCTTT. Residues: CASSGGNSGTEAFF.

Remarks on this clone: One junction end does not reproduce the germline sequence, and a read error may be involved. The genes are TRBV7-9 and TRBJ2-2; D is perhaps TRBD1 (6 bases). The V gene's germline CDR1 is SEHNR and CDR2 FQNEAQ (reference sequence). The length of the CDR3 is 16 residues. The CDR3 reads CSSSLATGSNTGELFF. In DNA, the CDR3 is TGTTCCAGCAGCTTAGCGACAGGCTCGAACACCGGGGAGCTGTTTTTT. The full variable domain, rest sourced from reference TRBV7-9 and TRBJ2-2, is DTGVSQNPRHKITKRGQNVTFRCDPISEHNRLYWYRQTLGQGPEFLTYFQNEAQLEKSRLLSDRFSAERPKGSFSTLEIQRTEQGDSAMYLCSSSLATGSNTGELFFGEGSRLTVL.

This chain connects TRBV6-5 to TRBJ2-5; TRBD2 matches 11 bases. The germline V gene encodes CDR1 MNHEY and CDR2 SVGAGI. This CDR3 is 15 amino acids long. The junction had 7 bases not matched to a gene; V was cut back by 6 bases and J by 4 bases. The CDR3: CASSSSGGARETQYF. For the CDR3, the DNA is TGTGCCAGCAGCAGTAGCGGGGGGGCCCGAGAGACCCAGTACTTC.

The chain links TRBV30 to TRBJ2-1; 9 bases fit TRBD2. CDR1 is GTSNPN and CDR2 is SVGIG in the germline V gene (reference sequence). V gave up 3 bases and J gave up 6 bases; unmatched junction bases: 15. CDR3 length: 17 residues. The CDR3 DNA reads as TGTGCCTGGAGGAGGGGACCGCGGGGGGGCTATCCCAATGAGCAGTTCTTC. Translated, it gives CAWRRGPRGGYPNEQFF.

J is TRBJ1-5 and V is TRBV7-2; TRBD1 aligns across 9 bases. The CDR3 sequence is 15 residues long. The J segment lost 3 bases and the V segment lost 5 bases, leaving 5 bases of the junction unmatched. Germline V gene lookup returns CDR1 SGHTA and CDR2 FQGNSA. CDR3 in amino acids: CASSAGTGSNQPQHF. As DNA, the CDR3 is TGTGCCAGCAGCGCAGGGACAGGGTCCAATCAGCCCCAGCATTTT.

V usage is TRBV7-8 and J usage is TRBJ1-1; TRBD1 matches at 7 bases. The CDR3 runs to 15 residues. Germline CDR1 and CDR2: SGHVS and FQNEAQ. The junction had 14 bases not matched to a gene; V was cut back by 5 bases and J by 8 bases. CDR3 bases: TGTGCCAGCAGCCCCCTGACAGGGCGATTTGCCGAAGCTTTCTTT. This sequence encodes CASSPLTGRFAEAFF.

The chain recombines TRBV27 with TRBJ2-3; D may be TRBD2 (6 bases). Per germline, CDR1 MNHEY and CDR2 SMNVEV (reference sequence). Trimming pared 5 bases from V and 4 bases from J, leaving 13 bases between. CDR3 length equals 14 residues. CDR3 nucleotides: TGTGCCAGCAGTCCGATGACTAGTCCAGATACGCAGTATTTT. Translated: CASSPMTSPDTQYF.

The chain combines TRBV25-1 with TRBJ2-3; a weak D match, TRBD1 (5 bases). With 4 bases removed from V and 2 bases from J, the gap between germline ends came to 13 bases. Germline values: CDR1 MGHDK, CDR2 SYGVNS. This CDR3 comprises 15 residues. In DNA, the CDR3 is TGTGCCAGCAGTGTACACGACAGTTACACAGATACGCAGTATTTT. It encodes CASSVHDSYTDTQYF. The complete variable domain, with remaining parts taken from reference TRBV25-1 and TRBJ2-3, reads EADIYQTPRYLVIGTGKKITLECSQTMGHDKMYWYQQDPGMELHLIHYSYGVNSTEKGDLSSESTVSRIRTEHFPLTLESARPSHTSQYLCASSVHDSYTDTQYFGPGTRLTVL.

This clone appeared a single time. V gene TRBV18 combines with J gene TRBJ2-7; 7 bases are shared with TRBD1. The CDR3 runs 14 residues. From germline, CDR1 is KGHSH and CDR2 LQKENI. The junction had 10 bases not matched to a gene; V was cut back by 3 bases and J by 8 bases. The CDR3 DNA reads TGTGCCAGCTCACCCGGGACAGAGACTACGAAGCAGTACTTC. Protein: CASSPGTETTKQYF.

The chain couples TRBV5-4 to TRBJ2-6; TRBD1 might be the D (5 bases). Germline lookup yields CDR1 SGHNT and CDR2 YYREEE (reference sequence). The CDR3 has 16 amino acids. Trimming pared 3 bases from V and 4 bases from J, leaving 14 bases between. In DNA form, the CDR3 reads TGTGCCAGCAGCTCGCCTTCAGGGCGCGGGGCCAACGTCCTGACTTTC. Protein sequence: CASSSPSGRGANVLTF.

Only a few counts were recorded for this clone. The sample has other DNA sequences that encode this CDR3 too. This chain links TRBV11-2 with TRBJ1-1, with D hard to call. The CDR3 extends over 15 amino acids. Germline assignment: CDR1 SGHAT and CDR2 FQNNGV. V was pared by 5 bases and J by 0 bases, with 13 bases between. The CDR3 bases are TGTGCCAGCAGCCCCCCCACAGTTATGAACACTGAAGCTTTCTTT. It is translated as CASSPPTVMNTEAFF. The variable domain in full, completed from reference TRBV11-2 and TRBJ1-1, reads EAGVAQSPRYKIIEKRQSVAFWCNPISGHATLYWYQQILGQGPKLLIQFQNNGVVDDSQLPKDRFSAERLKGVDSTLKIQPAKLEDSAVYLCASSPPTVMNTEAFFGQGTRLTVV.

CDR3 DNA sequence: TGTGCCAGTAGTAACAGGACTAGCGGGCCAGCCTACGAGCAGTACTTC. Translating it yields CASSNRTSGPAYEQYF. The J gene is TRBJ2-7, the V gene TRBV19, with 11 nucleotides matching TRBD2. Germline CDR1 is LNHDA and CDR2 is SQIVND (reference sequence). Trimming took 4 bases from V and 2 from J; bases not matched to a gene: 7. The CDR3 loop spans 16 amino acids. Using reference TRBV19 and TRBJ2-7 for the parts outside the CDR3, the full variable domain is DGGITQSPKYLFRKEGQNVTLSCEQNLNHDAMYWYRQDPGQGLRLIYYSQIVNDFQKGDIAEGYSVSREKKESFPLTVTSAQKNPTAFYLCASSNRTSGPAYEQYFGPGTRLTVT.

The V call is TRBV2, the J call TRBJ1-6; maybe TRBD1 (5 bases). V gave up 10 bases and J gave up 5 bases, with 12 bases separating them. This CDR3 spans 13 amino acids. Germline V gene sequence: CDR1 SNHLY, CDR2 FYNNEI. The CDR3 sequence is CANGGGNNSPLHF. The CDR3 DNA is TGTGCCAACGGGGGGGGTAATAATTCACCCCTCCACTTT.

In its sample, this clone was seen a few times. This chain connects TRBV5-6 to TRBJ2-7, with TRBD2 matching over 11 bases. The CDR3 totals 15 residues. The V gene end was trimmed by 5 bases and the J gene end by 7 bases; junction bases not matched to a gene: 11. Germline loops: CDR1 SGHDT, CDR2 YYEEEE. CDR3 coding DNA: TGTGCCAGCAGTCCAGGACTAGCGGGCGTATGGGAGCAGTACTTC. Translated: CASSPGLAGVWEQYF.

V is TRBV4-3 and J is TRBJ1-2; D unresolved. This CDR3 has 16 amino acids. CDR1 and CDR2 (germline): LGHNA, YSLEER. V was shortened by 0 bases and J by 0 bases, with 11 bases between the two germline ends. In DNA, the CDR3 is TGCGCCAGCAGCCAAGAGGCCCAGGTAGCTAACTATGGCTACACCTTC. Translated, it gives CASSQEAQVANYGYTF.

V usage is TRBV29-1 and J usage is TRBJ2-3, with 8 bases identical to TRBD1. The length of the CDR3 is 17 residues. Germline V CDR1 and CDR2: SQVTM, ANQGSEA. The trim removed 7 bases at V and 0 bases at J, leaving 15 bases unmatched. In DNA, the CDR3 is TGCAGCGCCGACAGATTTAGACAGGGGCCGAGCACAGATACGCAGTATTTT. Its translation: CSADRFRQGPSTDTQYF.

V is TRBV7-2 and J is TRBJ2-5; 10 nucleotides align to TRBD1. With 5 bases clipped from V and 4 bases from J, the junction kept 4 bases outside the gene matches. The CDR3 length is 14 residues. Germline loops: CDR1 SGHTA, CDR2 FQGNSA. CDR3 loop: CASSPWTGGETQYF. The CDR3 DNA is TGTGCCAGCAGCCCCTGGACAGGGGGAGAGACCCAGTACTTC.

This chain connects TRBV29-1 to TRBJ2-5; D gene unclear. Germline V gene sequence: CDR1 SQVTM, CDR2 ANQGSEA. Trimming pared 3 bases from V and 2 bases from J, leaving 10 bases between. The CDR3 contains 13 residues. CDR3: CSVDSRLQETQYF. For the CDR3, the DNA is TGCAGCGTTGACTCCAGGCTACAAGAGACCCAGTACTTC. Full variable domain (rest looked up from reference TRBV29-1 and TRBJ2-5): SAVISQKPSRDICQRGTSLTIQCQVDSQVTMMFWYRQQPGQSLTLIATANQGSEATYESGFVIDKFPISRPNLTFSTLTVSNMSPEDSSIYLCSVDSRLQETQYFGPGTRLLVL.

This chain uses TRBV15 with TRBJ1-5; D call uncertain. This CDR3 has 16 amino acids. The V end lost 0 bases, the J end lost 2 bases, and 11 bases lay between the germline ends. CDR1 is LNHNV and CDR2 is YYDKDF in the germline V gene (reference sequence). The CDR3 reads CATSREGGTGNQPQHF. The CDR3 DNA sequence: TGTGCCACCAGCAGAGAAGGAGGAACTGGCAATCAGCCCCAGCATTTT.